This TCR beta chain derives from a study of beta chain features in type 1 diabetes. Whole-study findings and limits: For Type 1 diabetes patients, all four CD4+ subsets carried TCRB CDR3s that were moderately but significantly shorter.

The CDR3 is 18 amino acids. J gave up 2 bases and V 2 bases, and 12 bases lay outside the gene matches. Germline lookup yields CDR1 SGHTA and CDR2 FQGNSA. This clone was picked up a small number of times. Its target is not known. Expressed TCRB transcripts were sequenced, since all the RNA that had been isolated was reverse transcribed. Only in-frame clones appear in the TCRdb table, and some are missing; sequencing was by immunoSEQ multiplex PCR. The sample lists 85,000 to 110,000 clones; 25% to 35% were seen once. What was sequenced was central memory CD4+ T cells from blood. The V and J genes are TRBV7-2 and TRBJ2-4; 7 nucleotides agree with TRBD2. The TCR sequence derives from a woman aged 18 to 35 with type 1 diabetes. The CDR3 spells CASSLSGLLGGSKNIQYF. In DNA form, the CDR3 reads TGTGCCAGCAGCTTATCGGGACTTCTGGGAGGGTCCAAAAACATTCAGTACTTC.